The 18 T cell receptor beta chains given below trace back to one sample, sequenced in a study of response to subunit inactivated influenza vaccine. Using its own MiXCR run on the RT-PCR reads, TCRdb lists one record per CDR3 protein. The repertoire holds some 850,000 distinct CDR3 sequences, with less than 20% as singletons. Sequencing used PBMCs from blood, obtained 5 to 6 days after vaccination. These receptor sequences come from a man aged 50 to 60 who received an inactivated influenza vaccine.

This clonotype was counted between two and nine times. CDR3 DNA: TGCAGTGCTAGAAAAGGGGCCTCCTATAATTCACCCCTCCACTTT. Residues: CSARKGASYNSPLHF. The chain joins TRBV20-1 to TRBJ1-6, with D tentatively TRBD1 (5 bases). The germline CDR1 and CDR2 sequences are DFQATT and SNEGSKA (reference sequence). The CDR3 consists of 15 residues. Trimming took 2 bases from V and 0 from J, leaving 8 bases between them.

This rearrangement joins TRBV18 to TRBJ2-7; D may be TRBD1 (6 bases). This CDR3 has 13 amino acids. Per germline, CDR1 KGHSH and CDR2 LQKENI. Trimming left V 2 bases short and J 7 bases short, with 12 bases between. CDR3 DNA: TGTGCCAGCTCACCATCAGGGGTCGGGGAGCAGTACTTC. Amino acids: CASSPSGVGEQYF.

The sample holds a few counts of this clonotype. The chain carries TRBV12-3 or TRBV12-4 and TRBJ2-2, with D maybe TRBD1 (6 bases). The CDR3 has 17 amino acids. Deletions cut 3 bases from V and 5 bases from J, with 19 bases between. The CDR3 nucleotides are TGTGCCAGCAGTTTGGGTGGGGGCAGCCTCGTGACCGGGGAGCTGTTTTTT. Translated: CASSLGGGSLVTGELFF.

V usage is TRBV7-2 and J usage is TRBJ2-1, with TRBD1 identical over 9 bases. CDR1 and CDR2 (germline): SGHTA, FQGNSA. V dropped 3 bases and J dropped 7; count of bases not matched to a gene: 10. The CDR3 is 16 amino acids. The CDR3 DNA reads as TGTGCCAGCAGCTTTACAGGGGGCCGAGTGGGGAATGAGCAGTTCTTC. Its translation is CASSFTGGRVGNEQFF.

This clonotype was picked up a small number of times. The rearrangement uses TRBV5-1 and TRBJ2-1; 10 bases are a match to TRBD2. V was clipped by 2 bases and J by 4 bases; unmatched bases: 12. In germline, CDR1 is SGHRS, CDR2 YFSETQ. The CDR3 has 18 amino acids. CDR3 loop: CASSFTLASGSKYNEQFF. CDR3 nucleotide sequence: TGCGCCAGCAGCTTCACGCTGGCTAGCGGGAGCAAGTACAATGAGCAGTTCTTC.

The chain carries TRBV6-2 or TRBV6-3 and TRBJ2-6; 8 positions agree with TRBD2. Trimming removed 4 bases from V and 0 bases from J; junction bases left unmatched: 5. The germline V gene encodes CDR1 MNHEY and CDR2 SVGEGT. This CDR3 contains 17 residues. The CDR3: CASSFSGTSSGANVLTF. The CDR3 DNA reads as TGTGCCAGCAGTTTTAGCGGGACAAGCTCTGGGGCCAACGTCCTGACTTTC.

This clonotype was counted a few times. Here the CDR3 reads CASSQLADSYEQYF. The DNA for the CDR3 is TGTGCCAGCAGCCAGCTAGCGGACTCCTACGAGCAGTACTTC. The J gene is TRBJ2-7, the V gene TRBV11-2, with 7 positions matching TRBD2. V was clipped by 5 bases and J by 0 bases; unmatched bases: 4. Germline V gene lookup returns CDR1 SGHAT and CDR2 FQNNGV. The CDR3 loop spans 14 amino acids.

This clonotype was seen more than once but under ten times. This rearrangement joins TRBV7-9 to TRBJ1-1; TRBD1 is a possible D gene (5 bases). The germline V gene encodes CDR1 SEHNR and CDR2 FQNEAQ (reference sequence). The germline V and J ends were trimmed by 2 bases and 1 base, with 14 bases remaining between them. The CDR3 consists of 16 residues. The CDR3 DNA follows: TGTGCCAGCAGCTTACTTTCCGGGACTGAGAACACTGAAGCTTTCTTT. It yields the protein CASSLLSGTENTEAFF.

In its sample, this clonotype was seen a few times. The J gene is TRBJ1-2, the V gene TRBV10-2; possible D gene TRBD1, 5 bases. CDR1 WSHSY and CDR2 SAAADI come from the germline V gene. There are 13 residues in the CDR3. Trimming stripped 6 bases from V and 4 bases from J, with 12 bases between. Written as DNA, the CDR3 is TGCGCCAGCAGAGGCGACAGCCGCTATGGCTACACCTTC. It encodes CASRGDSRYGYTF.

The sample holds a few counts of this clonotype. The chain employs TRBV7-2 and TRBJ2-1; D is perhaps TRBD2 (5 bases). From germline, CDR1 is SGHTA and CDR2 FQGNSA. This CDR3 spans 12 amino acids. V lost 5 bases to trimming and J lost 11 bases, with 13 bases between them. This CDR3 is CASSPRTGKQFF. In DNA form, the CDR3 reads TGTGCCAGCAGCCCGCGGACGGGGAAGCAGTTCTTC.

The chain uses TRBV7-9 and TRBJ2-1, with 10 bases that match TRBD2. Trimming cost V 5 bases and J 3 bases; bases outside gene matches: 10. This CDR3 has 17 amino acids. Germline V CDR1 and CDR2: SEHNR, FQNEAQ (reference sequence). Written as DNA, the CDR3 is TGTGCCAGCAGCCCACGTCGGACTAGCGGAGGCTACAATGAGCAGTTCTTC. Protein: CASSPRRTSGGYNEQFF.

This sequence joins TRBV6-2 or TRBV6-3 and TRBJ2-1; weak D call: TRBD1 (6 bases). The germline CDR1 and CDR2 sequences are MNHEY and SVGEGT. The CDR3 extends over 16 amino acids. V shed 0 bases and J shed 6 bases, with 15 bases lying between them. DNA of the CDR3: TGTGCCAGCAGTTACTCCCACAGGGTTAACCGCAATGAGCAGTTCTTC. It yields the protein CASSYSHRVNRNEQFF.

The J gene is TRBJ2-1, the V gene TRBV28, with 12 nucleotides matching TRBD2. CDR3 length: 17 residues. V was clipped by 3 bases and J by 5 bases; unmatched bases: 8. Germline assignment: CDR1 MDHEN and CDR2 SYDVKM. CDR3 in amino acids: CASSFPGLAGLHNEQFF. Here the CDR3 DNA reads TGTGCCAGCAGTTTCCCCGGACTAGCGGGACTCCACAATGAGCAGTTCTTC.

This clonotype showed up just a few times. The chain has TRBV29-1 and TRBJ2-7; D might be TRBD1 (6 bases). V dropped 3 bases and J dropped 9 bases, with 18 bases sitting between them. In germline, CDR1 is SQVTM, CDR2 ANQGSEA. The CDR3 runs 13 residues. Here the CDR3 DNA reads TGCAGCGTTGAGGGACAACAGGGAAGCGTGCAGTACTTC. This encodes CSVEGQQGSVQYF.

This clonotype was counted a few times. The chain has TRBV7-8 and TRBJ2-1, with 8 positions matching TRBD1. Germline loops: CDR1 SGHVS, CDR2 FQNEAQ. Trimming took 2 bases from V and 5 from J; bases not matched to a gene: 5. The CDR3 length is 15 residues. CDR3 DNA: TGTGCCAGCAGCTTAATGACAGGGGTCGACAATGAGCAGTTCTTC. It encodes CASSLMTGVDNEQFF. The entire variable domain, with the rest obtained from reference TRBV7-8 and TRBJ2-1, is as follows: GAGVSQSPRYKVAKRGQDVALRCDPISGHVSLFWYQQALGQGPEFLTYFQNEAQLDKSGLPSDRFFAERPEGSVSTLKIQRTQQEDSAVYLCASSLMTGVDNEQFFGPGTRLTVL.

The chain couples TRBV7-9 to TRBJ2-2; D gene unclear. The CDR3 sequence is 13 residues long. The germline V gene has CDR1 SEHNR and CDR2 FQNEAQ (reference sequence). V was shortened by 7 bases and J by 1 base, with 7 bases between the two germline ends. The CDR3 is CASIRGNTGELFF. The DNA for the CDR3 is TGTGCCAGCATCCGAGGGAACACCGGGGAGCTGTTTTTT.

This clonotype was counted between two and nine times. The rearrangement links TRBV4-3 to TRBJ2-1; possible D gene TRBD2, 7 bases. This CDR3 contains 18 residues. Per germline, CDR1 LGHNA and CDR2 YSLEER. The V end lost 2 bases, the J end lost 4 bases, and 21 bases lay between the germline ends. CDR3 sequence reads: CASSQTRGRGGPYNEQFF. The DNA for the CDR3 is TGCGCCAGCAGCCAAACGCGGGGGCGCGGGGGCCCTTACAATGAGCAGTTCTTC.

J is TRBJ1-6 and V is TRBV12-3 or TRBV12-4, with unresolved D. The CDR3 has 14 residues. V was clipped by 3 bases and J by 0 bases, with 3 bases between them. The CDR3 sequence is CASSLLSYNSPLHF. The CDR3 nucleotides read TGTGCCAGCAGTTTGCTCTCCTATAATTCACCCCTCCACTTT.